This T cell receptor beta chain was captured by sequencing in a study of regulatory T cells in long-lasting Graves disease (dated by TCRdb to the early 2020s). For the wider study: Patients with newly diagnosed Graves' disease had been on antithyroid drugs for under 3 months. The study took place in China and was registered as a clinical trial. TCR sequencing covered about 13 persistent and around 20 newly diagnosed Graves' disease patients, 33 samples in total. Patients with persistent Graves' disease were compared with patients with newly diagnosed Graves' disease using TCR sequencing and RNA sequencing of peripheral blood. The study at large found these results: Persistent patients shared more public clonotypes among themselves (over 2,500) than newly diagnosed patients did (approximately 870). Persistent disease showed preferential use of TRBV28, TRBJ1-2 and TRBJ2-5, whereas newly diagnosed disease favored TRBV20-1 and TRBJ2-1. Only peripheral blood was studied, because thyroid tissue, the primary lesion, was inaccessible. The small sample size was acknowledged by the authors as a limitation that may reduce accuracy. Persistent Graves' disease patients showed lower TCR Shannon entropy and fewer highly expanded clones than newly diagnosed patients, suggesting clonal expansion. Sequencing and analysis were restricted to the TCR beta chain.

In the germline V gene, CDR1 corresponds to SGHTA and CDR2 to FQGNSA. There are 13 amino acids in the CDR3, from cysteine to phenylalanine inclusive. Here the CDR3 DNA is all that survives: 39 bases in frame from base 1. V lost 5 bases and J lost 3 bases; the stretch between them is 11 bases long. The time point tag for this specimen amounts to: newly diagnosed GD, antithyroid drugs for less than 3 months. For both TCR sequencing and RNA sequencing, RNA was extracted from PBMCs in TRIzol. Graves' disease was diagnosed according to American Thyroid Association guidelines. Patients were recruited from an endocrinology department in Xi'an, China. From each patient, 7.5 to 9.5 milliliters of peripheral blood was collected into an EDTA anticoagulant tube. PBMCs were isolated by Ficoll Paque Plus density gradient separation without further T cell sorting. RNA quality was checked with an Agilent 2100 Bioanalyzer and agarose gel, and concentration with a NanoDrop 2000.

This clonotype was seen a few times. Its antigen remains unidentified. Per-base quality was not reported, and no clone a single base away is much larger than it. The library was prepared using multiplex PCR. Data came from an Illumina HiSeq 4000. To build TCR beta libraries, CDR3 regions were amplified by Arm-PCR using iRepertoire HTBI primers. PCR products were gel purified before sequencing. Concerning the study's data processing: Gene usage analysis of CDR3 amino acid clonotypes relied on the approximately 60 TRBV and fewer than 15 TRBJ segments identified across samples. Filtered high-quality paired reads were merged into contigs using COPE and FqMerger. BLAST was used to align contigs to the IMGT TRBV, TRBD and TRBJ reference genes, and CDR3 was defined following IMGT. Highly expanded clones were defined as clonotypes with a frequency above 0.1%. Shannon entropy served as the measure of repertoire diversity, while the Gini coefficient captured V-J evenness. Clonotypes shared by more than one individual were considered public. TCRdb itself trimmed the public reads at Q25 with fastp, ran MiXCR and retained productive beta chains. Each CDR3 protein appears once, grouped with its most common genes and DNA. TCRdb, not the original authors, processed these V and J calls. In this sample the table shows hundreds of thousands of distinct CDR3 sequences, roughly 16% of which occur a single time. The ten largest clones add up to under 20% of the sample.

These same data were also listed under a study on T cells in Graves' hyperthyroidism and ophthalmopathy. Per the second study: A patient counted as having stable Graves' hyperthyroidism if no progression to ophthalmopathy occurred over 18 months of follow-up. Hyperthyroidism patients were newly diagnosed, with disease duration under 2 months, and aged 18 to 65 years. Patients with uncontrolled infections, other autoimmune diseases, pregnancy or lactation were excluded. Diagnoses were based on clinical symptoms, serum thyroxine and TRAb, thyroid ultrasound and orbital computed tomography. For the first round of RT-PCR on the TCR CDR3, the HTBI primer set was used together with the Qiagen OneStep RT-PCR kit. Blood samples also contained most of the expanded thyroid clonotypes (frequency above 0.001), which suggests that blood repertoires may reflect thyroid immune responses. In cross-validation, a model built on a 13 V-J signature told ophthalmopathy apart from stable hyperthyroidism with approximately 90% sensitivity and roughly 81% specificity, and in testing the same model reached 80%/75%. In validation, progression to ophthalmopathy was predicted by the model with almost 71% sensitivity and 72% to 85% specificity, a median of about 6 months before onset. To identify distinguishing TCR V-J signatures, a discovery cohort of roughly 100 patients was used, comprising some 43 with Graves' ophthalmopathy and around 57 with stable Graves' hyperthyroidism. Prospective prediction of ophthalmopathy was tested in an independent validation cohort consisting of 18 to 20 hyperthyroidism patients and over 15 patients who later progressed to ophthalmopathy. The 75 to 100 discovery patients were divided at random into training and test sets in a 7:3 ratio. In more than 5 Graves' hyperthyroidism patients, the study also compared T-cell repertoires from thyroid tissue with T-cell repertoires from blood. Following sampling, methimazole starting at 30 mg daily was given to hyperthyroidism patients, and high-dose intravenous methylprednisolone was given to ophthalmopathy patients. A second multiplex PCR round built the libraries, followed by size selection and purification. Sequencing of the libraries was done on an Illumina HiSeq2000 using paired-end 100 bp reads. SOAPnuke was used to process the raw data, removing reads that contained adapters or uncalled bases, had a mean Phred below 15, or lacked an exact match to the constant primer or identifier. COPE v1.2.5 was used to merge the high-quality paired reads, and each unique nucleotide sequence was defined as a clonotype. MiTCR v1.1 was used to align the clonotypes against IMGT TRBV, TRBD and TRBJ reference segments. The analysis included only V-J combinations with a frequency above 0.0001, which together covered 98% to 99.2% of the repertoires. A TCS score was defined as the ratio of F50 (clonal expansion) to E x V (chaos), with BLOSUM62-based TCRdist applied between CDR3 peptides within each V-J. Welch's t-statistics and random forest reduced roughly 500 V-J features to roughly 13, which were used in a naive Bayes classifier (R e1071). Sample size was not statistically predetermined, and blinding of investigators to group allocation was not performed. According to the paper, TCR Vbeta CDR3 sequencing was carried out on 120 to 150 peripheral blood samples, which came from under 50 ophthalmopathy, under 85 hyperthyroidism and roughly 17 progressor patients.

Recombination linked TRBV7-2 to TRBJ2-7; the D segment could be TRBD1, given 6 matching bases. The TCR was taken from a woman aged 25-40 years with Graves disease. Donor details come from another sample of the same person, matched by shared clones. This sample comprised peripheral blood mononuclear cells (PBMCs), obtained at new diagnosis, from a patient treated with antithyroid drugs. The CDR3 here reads CASSTGTNYEQYF. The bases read TGTGCCAGCAGCACCGGGACAAACTACGAGCAGTACTTC.